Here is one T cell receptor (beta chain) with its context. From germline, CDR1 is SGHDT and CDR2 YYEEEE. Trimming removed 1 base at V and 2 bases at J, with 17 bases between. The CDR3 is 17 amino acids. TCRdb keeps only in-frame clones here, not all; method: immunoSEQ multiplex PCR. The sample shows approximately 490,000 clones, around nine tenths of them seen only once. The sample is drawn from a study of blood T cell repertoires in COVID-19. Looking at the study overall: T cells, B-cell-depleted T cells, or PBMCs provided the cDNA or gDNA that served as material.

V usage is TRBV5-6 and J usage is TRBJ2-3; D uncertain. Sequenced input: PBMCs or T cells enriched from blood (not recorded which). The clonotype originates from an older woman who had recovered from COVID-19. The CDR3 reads CASSLFENLILTDTQYF. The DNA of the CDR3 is TGTGCCAGCAGCTTGTTCGAAAACTTAATCCTCACAGATACGCAGTATTTT.